These 11 T cell receptor beta chains came from one sample sequenced in a study of blood T cell repertoires in COVID-19. Sequenced by immunoSEQ multiplex PCR; TCRdb stores in-frame clones only, minus some. The profile covers 55,000 to 75,000 clones, with around three quarters appearing a single time and more than 3% taken by the ten largest. Material: peripheral blood. The source is a man aged 55 to 70 with acute or convalescent COVID-19.

The gene calls are TRBV7-3 and TRBJ1-1, with a possible D match to TRBD1 (5 bases). Per germline, CDR1 SGHTA and CDR2 FQGTGA. The CDR3 loop spans 14 amino acids. The V end was cut by 1 base, the J end by 1 base, with 7 bases between. CDR3 sequence (DNA): TGTGCCAGCAGCTTAATGGGGGGGAACACTGAAGCTTTCTTT. Protein: CASSLMGGNTEAFF.

The chain carries TRBV5-1 and TRBJ2-7; no firm D call. Trimming took off 0 bases at V and 2 bases at J, with 3 bases between the two ends. The V gene's germline CDR1 is SGHRS and CDR2 YFSETQ. This CDR3 contains 12 residues. The CDR3 reads CASSLAPYEQYF. As DNA, the CDR3 is TGCGCCAGCAGCTTGGCTCCCTACGAGCAGTACTTC.

The chain employs TRBV2 and TRBJ1-5; D gene ambiguous. The CDR3 totals 14 residues. Germline V lookup: CDR1 SNHLY, CDR2 FYNNEI. V was trimmed by 8 bases and J by 0 bases, leaving 11 bases between them. CDR3: CASAGAYSNQPQHF. The CDR3 DNA is TGTGCCAGCGCTGGAGCATATAGCAATCAGCCCCAGCATTTT.

The CDR3, as DNA: TGTGCCACCAGCAGAGGGTACAGCAGCACCTACGAGCAGTACTTC. It codes for CATSRGYSSTYEQYF. The chain has TRBV15 and TRBJ2-7; D call uncertain. Trimming left V 1 base short and J 2 bases short, with 12 bases between. Germline CDR1 reads LNHNV; CDR2 reads YYDKDF (reference sequence). The CDR3 length is 15 residues.

This clone was observed once. The chain recombines TRBV19 with TRBJ1-2; tentative D call: TRBD1 (5 bases). Trimming removed 1 base at V and 2 bases at J, with 14 bases between. The length of the CDR3 is 16 residues. CDR1 LNHDA and CDR2 SQIVND come from the germline V gene (reference sequence). The CDR3 loop is CASSIGRGGRNYGYTF. As DNA, the CDR3 is TGTGCCAGTAGTATAGGAAGGGGCGGACGGAACTATGGCTACACCTTC.

This clone was observed a few times. The chain links TRBV28 to TRBJ1-1; the match to TRBD1 covers 8 bases. The CDR3 is 14 residues long. Germline V gene lookup returns CDR1 MDHEN and CDR2 SYDVKM. Losses at the gene ends were 6 bases for V and 2 bases for J; bases not matched to a gene: 5. CDR3 bases: TGTGCCAGCAGGCGGACAGGGTTCAACACTGAAGCTTTCTTT. This gives the protein CASRRTGFNTEAFF. The full variable domain, with the rest looked up from reference TRBV28 and TRBJ1-1, is DVKVTQSSRYLVKRTGEKVFLECVQDMDHENMFWYRQDPGLGLRLIYFSYDVKMKEKGDIPEGYSVSREKKERFSLILESASTNQTSMYLCASRRTGFNTEAFFGQGTRLTVV.

The chain links TRBV27 to TRBJ2-1; D may be TRBD1 (6 bases). The CDR3 loop spans 14 amino acids. Trimming removed 6 bases from V and 6 bases from J, with 15 bases in between. Germline CDR1 and CDR2: MNHEY and SMNVEV (reference sequence). The CDR3 sequence: CASSLYGGGNEQFF. The CDR3 nucleotides read TGTGCCAGCAGCCTCTATGGGGGCGGCAATGAGCAGTTCTTC.

V and J are TRBV11-1 and TRBJ2-2, with a weak D call TRBD1 (5 bases). Germline CDR1 SGHAT, CDR2 FQDESV (reference sequence). V lost 5 bases and J lost 6, with 10 bases in between. The CDR3 contains 13 residues. CDR3 in amino acids: CASSPRVAGELFF. The CDR3 DNA sequence: TGTGCCAGCAGCCCCAGGGTCGCCGGGGAGCTGTTTTTT.

This chain joins TRBV9 and TRBJ1-3; D is ambiguous. V dropped 2 bases and J dropped 2 bases, with 8 bases sitting between them. CDR3 length: 14 residues. CDR1 is SGDLS, CDR2 YYNGEE, per germline. The CDR3 spells CASSVGEAGNTIYF. The CDR3 DNA sequence: TGTGCCAGCAGCGTCGGGGAAGCTGGAAACACCATATATTTT.

The table lists this clone with a count of one. The rearrangement joins TRBV4-1 to TRBJ2-7; 11 bases fit TRBD1. V shed 2 bases and J 0 bases; nucleotides not matched to a gene: 9. This CDR3 contains 18 residues. CDR1 is MGHRA and CDR2 is YSYEKL in the germline V gene. The CDR3 nucleotides are TGCGCCAGCAGCCAACGGACAGGGGGCTTATCGAGCTCCTACGAGCAGTACTTC. Protein: CASSQRTGGLSSSYEQYF.

This sequence joins TRBV9 and TRBJ2-5; 11 bases match TRBD2. The CDR3 spans 17 residues. The J segment lost 5 bases and the V segment lost 0 bases, leaving 9 bases of the junction unmatched. Germline CDR1 and CDR2: SGDLS and YYNGEE. DNA for the CDR3: TGTGCCAGCAGCGTAGGCGGTCTAGCGGGAGGTCTGGAGACCCAGTACTTC. Amino acids: CASSVGGLAGGLETQYF.